This TCR beta chain originates from a study of response to subunit inactivated influenza vaccine (dated by TCRdb to 2016 to 2018). For the wider study: Deep quantitative profiling of the T cell receptor repertoire was used in the study to follow responses to a trivalent subunit inactivated influenza vaccine. Study-wide conclusions, independent of this receptor: The authors proposed that each seasonal influenza vaccination may bring in only a limited number of new T cells.

This clonotype was found a few times. Its antigen target is currently unknown. The input lacks base qualities; no much larger clone sits a single base away. The library was made by RT-PCR. Sequencing was performed on an Illumina HiSeq 2500. TCRdb trimmed public reads at Q25 via fastp, called clones via MiXCR and kept in-frame beta chains. For every CDR3 protein sequence, its rows merge into one entry that carries the most common genes and DNA. This sample lists 150,000 to 200,000 distinct CDR3 sequences; about an eighth were detected once. Around 28% of the sample lies in the top ten. V is reduced by 0 bases and J by 6 bases, leaving a spacing of 9 bases between them. The CDR3 numbers 13 residues from cysteine through phenylalanine. The entry retains the CDR3 DNA only, 39 bases that are in frame from base 1. The CDR1 and CDR2 encoded by the germline V gene (reference sequence) are MNHNY and SVGAGI. These data are also associated with another study on T cells expressing NK-cell markers. From the second report: TCR beta cDNA libraries were prepared using 5'RACE template switching, which introduced a universal primer site and unique molecular identifiers. About 8 donors provided sorted CD3+CD56+NKG2C+, CD3+CD56+NKG2C- and CD3+CD56-NKG2C+ T-cell subsets, whose TCR beta-chain repertoires were profiled. Among the eight sequenced donors, seven were HCMV-seropositive and one was HCMV-seronegative. In several experiments an anti-gammadeltaTCR antibody was added to restrict sorting to alphabetaTCR-expressing T cells. In six donors, the dominant CD3+CD56+NKG2C+ clonotypes ranked among the top 10 CD8+ clonotypes, making up about 1.0-7.5% of CD8+ T cells. Those dominant clonotypes were again the most abundant among CD3+CD56-NKG2C+ cells in a handful of donors, at roughly 25-65%. Whether the expanded NKG2C-expressing T cell clones were specific for HCMV antigens remained unclear. All eight donors whose samples were sequenced were randomly selected healthy volunteers, three of them men and five women. HCMV serostatus was determined by detecting HCMV-specific IgG in serum with a commercial ELISA kit. Ficoll density gradient centrifugation was used to isolate peripheral blood mononuclear cells from blood. Using Miltenyi isolation kits, CD4+ and CD8+ T cells were isolated from PBMC through magnetic immunoseparation. cDNA synthesis was primed from the TCR beta constant segment, followed by two successive PCR amplification steps. Illumina HiSeq 2000/2500, MiSeq or NextSeq was used to sequence libraries as 2 x 150 bp reads. MIGEC handled demultiplexing of the reads and grouping by UMI, while MiTCR was used to assemble and quantify clonotypes. To remove erroneous sequences, TCR cDNA sequences were retained only when supported by two or more reads. The tcR package was used for downstream repertoire analysis, and clonotypes were matched across fractions by CDR3 nucleotide sequence plus V segment. VDJmatch was used to annotate antigen specificity against VDJdb, with one amino acid substitution allowed in CDR3.

This specimen consisted of CD8+ T cells sorted from PBMCs, obtained approximately 13 days after vaccination. The chain is assembled from TRBV6-6 and TRBJ2-7, with TRBD2 tentatively as D gene (5 bases match). The receptor was isolated from a man aged 50 to 59 who received an inactivated influenza vaccine. Donor details come from another sample of the same person, matched by shared clones. The DNA sequence follows: TGTGCCAGCAGTTACTCGAGGGCTGCCGAGCAGTACTTC. The encoded protein is CASSYSRAAEQYF.